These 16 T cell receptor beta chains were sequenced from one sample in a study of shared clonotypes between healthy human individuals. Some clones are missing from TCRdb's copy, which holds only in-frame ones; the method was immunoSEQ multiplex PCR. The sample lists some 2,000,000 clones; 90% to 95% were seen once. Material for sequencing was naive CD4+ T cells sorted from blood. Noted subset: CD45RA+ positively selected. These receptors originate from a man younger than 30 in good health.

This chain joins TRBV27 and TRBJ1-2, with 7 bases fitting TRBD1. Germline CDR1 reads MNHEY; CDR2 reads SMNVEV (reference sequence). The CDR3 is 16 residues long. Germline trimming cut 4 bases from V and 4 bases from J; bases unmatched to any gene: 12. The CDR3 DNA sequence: TGTGCCAGCAGTTCTTTCAGGACAGGTCGTCGCTATGGCTACACCTTC. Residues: CASSSFRTGRRYGYTF.

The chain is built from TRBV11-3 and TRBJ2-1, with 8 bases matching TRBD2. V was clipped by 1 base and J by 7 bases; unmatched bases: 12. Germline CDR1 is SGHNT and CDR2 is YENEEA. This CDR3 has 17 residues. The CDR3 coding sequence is TGTGCCAGCAGCTTAGGGGCGGGGGGACCCCTTTGGAATGAGCAGTTCTTC. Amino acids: CASSLGAGGPLWNEQFF.

CDR3 DNA sequence: TGCGCCAGCACCGGACTAGCCCACAATGAGCAGTTCTTC. Its translation: CASTGLAHNEQFF. The rearrangement joins TRBV5-1 to TRBJ2-1; 8 nucleotides agree with TRBD2. The CDR3 length is 13 residues. Trimming removed 6 bases from V and 5 bases from J; junction bases left unmatched: 4. The V gene's germline CDR1 is SGHRS and CDR2 YFSETQ.

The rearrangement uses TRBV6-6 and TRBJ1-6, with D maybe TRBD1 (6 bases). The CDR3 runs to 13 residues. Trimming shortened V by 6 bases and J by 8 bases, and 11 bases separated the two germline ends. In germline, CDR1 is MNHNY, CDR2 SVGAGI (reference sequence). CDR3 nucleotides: TGTGCCAGCAGCTCCAGGGGTGATTCACCCCTCCACTTT. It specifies CASSSRGDSPLHF.

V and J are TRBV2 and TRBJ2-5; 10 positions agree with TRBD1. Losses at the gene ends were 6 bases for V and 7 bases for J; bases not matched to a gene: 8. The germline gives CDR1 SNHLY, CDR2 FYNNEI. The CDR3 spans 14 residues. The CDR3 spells CASRMTGGDGTQYF. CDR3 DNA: TGTGCCAGCAGGATGACAGGGGGCGATGGGACCCAGTACTTC.

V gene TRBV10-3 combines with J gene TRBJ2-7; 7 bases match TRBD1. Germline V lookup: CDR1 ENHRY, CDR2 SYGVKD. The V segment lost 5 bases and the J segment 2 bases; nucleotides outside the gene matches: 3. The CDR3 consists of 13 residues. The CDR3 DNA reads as TGTGCCATCAGTAACAGGGGTCCCTACGAGCAGTACTTC. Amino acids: CAISNRGPYEQYF.

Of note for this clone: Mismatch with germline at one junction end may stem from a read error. CDR3 loop: CASSLASGPPYEQYF. In nucleotides, the CDR3 is TGTGCTAGCAGCTTAGCTTCCGGGCCTCCCTACGAGCAGTACTTC. The V and J genes are TRBV7-7 and TRBJ2-7, with D unclear. Per the germline V gene, CDR1 is SSHAT and CDR2 is FNYEAQ (reference sequence). The length of the CDR3 is 15 residues. Full variable domain (missing parts from reference TRBV7-7 and TRBJ2-7): GAGVSQSPRYKVTKRGQDVTLRCDPISSHATLYWYQQALGQGPEFLTYFNYEAQPDKSGLPSDRFSAERPEGSISTLTIQRTEQRDSAMYRCASSLASGPPYEQYFGPGTRLTVT.

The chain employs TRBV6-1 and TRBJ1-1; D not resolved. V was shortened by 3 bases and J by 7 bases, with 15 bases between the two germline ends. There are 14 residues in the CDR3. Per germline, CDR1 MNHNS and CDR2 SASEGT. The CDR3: CASSEISGHVEAFF. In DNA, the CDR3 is TGTGCCAGCAGTGAGATTTCGGGTCACGTTGAAGCTTTCTTT.

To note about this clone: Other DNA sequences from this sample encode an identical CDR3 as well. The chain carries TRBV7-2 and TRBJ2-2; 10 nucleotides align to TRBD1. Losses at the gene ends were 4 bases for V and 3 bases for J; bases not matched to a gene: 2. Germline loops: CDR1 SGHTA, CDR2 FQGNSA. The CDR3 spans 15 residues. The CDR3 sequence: CASSSTGGYTGELFF. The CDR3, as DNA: TGTGCCAGCAGCTCGACAGGGGGCTACACCGGGGAGCTGTTTTTT.

Here the CDR3 DNA reads TGTGCCAGCAGCGTGACTAGCAACAACAATGAGCAGTTCTTC. Amino acids: CASSVTSNNNEQFF. J is TRBJ2-1 and V is TRBV9; TRBD2 agrees at 7 bases. Germline CDR1 SGDLS, CDR2 YYNGEE. After removal of 2 bases from V and 5 bases from J, the junction contained 4 bases not matched to a gene. The CDR3 loop spans 14 amino acids.

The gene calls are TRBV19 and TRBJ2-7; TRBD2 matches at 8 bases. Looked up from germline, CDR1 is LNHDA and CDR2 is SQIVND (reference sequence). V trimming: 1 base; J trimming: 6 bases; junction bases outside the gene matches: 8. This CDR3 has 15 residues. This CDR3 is CASSIGPGGPGEQYF. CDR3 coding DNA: TGTGCCAGTAGTATAGGACCGGGAGGGCCGGGCGAGCAGTACTTC.

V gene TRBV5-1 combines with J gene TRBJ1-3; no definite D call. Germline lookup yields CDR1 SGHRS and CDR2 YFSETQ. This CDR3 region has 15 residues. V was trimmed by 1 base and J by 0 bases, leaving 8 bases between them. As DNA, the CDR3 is TGCGCCAGCAGCTTGACGCCACTCTCTGGAAACACCATATATTTT. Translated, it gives CASSLTPLSGNTIYF.

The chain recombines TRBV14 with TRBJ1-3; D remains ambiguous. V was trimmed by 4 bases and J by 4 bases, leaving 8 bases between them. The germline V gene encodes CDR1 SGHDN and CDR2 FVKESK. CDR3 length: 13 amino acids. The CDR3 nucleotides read TGTGCCAGCAGCCCCCGGCAAGGAAACACCATATATTTT. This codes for CASSPRQGNTIYF.

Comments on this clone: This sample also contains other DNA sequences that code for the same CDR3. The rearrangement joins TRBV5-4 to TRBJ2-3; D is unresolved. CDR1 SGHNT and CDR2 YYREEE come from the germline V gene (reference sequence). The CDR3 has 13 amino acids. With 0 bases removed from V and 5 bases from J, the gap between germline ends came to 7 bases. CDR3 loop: CASSLAGIDTQYF. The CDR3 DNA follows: TGTGCCAGCAGCTTGGCAGGTATAGATACGCAGTATTTT.

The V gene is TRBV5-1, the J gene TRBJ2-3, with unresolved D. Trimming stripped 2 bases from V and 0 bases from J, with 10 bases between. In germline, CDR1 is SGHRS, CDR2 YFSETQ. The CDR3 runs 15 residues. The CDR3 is CASSFRPLSTDTQYF. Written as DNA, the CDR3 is TGCGCCAGCAGCTTTCGGCCCCTAAGCACAGATACGCAGTATTTT. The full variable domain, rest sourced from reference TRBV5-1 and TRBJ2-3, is KAGVTQTPRYLIKTRGQQVTLSCSPISGHRSVSWYQQTPGQGLQFLFEYFSETQRNKGNFPGRFSGRQFSNSRSEMNVSTLELGDSALYLCASSFRPLSTDTQYFGPGTRLTVL.

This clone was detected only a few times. Written as DNA, the CDR3 is TGTGCCTGGAGTGGCTGGGGAGCCGGCACAGATACGCAGTATTTT. Amino acid sequence: CAWSGWGAGTDTQYF. The chain uses TRBV30 and TRBJ2-3, with a possible D match to TRBD2 (5 bases). Germline V gene data show CDR1 as GTSNPN and CDR2 as SVGIG (reference sequence). Trimming removed 1 base at V and 1 base at J, with 12 bases between. This CDR3 is 15 amino acids long.